This T cell receptor (beta chain) was observed in a study of blood T cell repertoires in COVID-19. Overall study: Some COVID-19 samples were acute and others convalescent; all came from the United States, Italy and Spain. From T cells, B-cell-depleted T cells, or PBMCs came the material, which was cDNA or gDNA.

In this sample, this clone turned up once. Germline V gene data show CDR1 as LNHNV and CDR2 as YYDKDF (reference sequence). Trimming stripped 0 bases from V and 0 bases from J, with 17 bases between. This CDR3 has 19 residues. Per the study methods: Amplification with reference gene primers provided the estimates of nucleated cell counts. The assay was immunoSEQ multiplex PCR, and TCRdb's table has in-frame clones only and misses some. V and J calls and clone size are as listed in that table; D and trimming were resolved from the DNA. The sample includes 150,000 or so clones, 82% of them seen just once.

The chain has TRBV15 and TRBJ1-4, with D unclear. The specimen sequenced was peripheral blood. This receptor was identified in a human donor with acute or convalescent COVID-19. The donor label of this sample is uncertain. CDR3 loop: CATSRDPPQDFATNEKLFF. CDR3 DNA: TGTGCCACCAGCAGAGATCCACCCCAGGACTTCGCAACTAATGAAAAACTGTTTTTT.